This TCR beta chain emerged from a study of lymphopenia after photon versus proton radiotherapy. With respect to this clone: The target antigen is unknown.

Germline V gene sequence: CDR1 SGHAT, CDR2 FQNNGV. The CDR3 is 18 residues long. The junction had 11 bases not matched to a gene; V was cut back by 5 bases and J by 4 bases. Measured with immunoSEQ multiplex PCR; TCRdb has only the in-frame clones, and not every one. Counted here are 2,500 to 3,000 clones, approximately 94% occurring once; the ten biggest clones make up 1.5% to 2%. Whole-study results and caveats: Post-nadir diversity loss with photons came from oligoclonal expansion, particularly CD8+ Temra cells. Post-nadir TCR diversity decline inversely tracked overall survival among those who died. Proton therapy kept repertoires fairly stable, unlike photons, which gained effector/memory cells.

This specimen was peripheral blood, taken from a patient treated with photon-based radiotherapy. The V and J genes are TRBV11-2 and TRBJ2-3; 14 positions agree with TRBD2. This receptor was identified in a woman in her 70s with pancreatic cancer. The CDR3 DNA reads as TGTGCCAGCAGCCCTACCGGGACTAGCGGGAGCGGGTCAGATACGCAGTATTTT. Amino acids: CASSPTGTSGSGSDTQYF.